This entry is about one TCR beta chain. Its antigen is still unknown. Base qualities are not recorded, but no much larger clone differs from it by a single base. This sample is part of a study of T cells in Graves' hyperthyroidism and ophthalmopathy (dated by TCRdb to between 2019 and 2020). Study-level background: Peripheral blood was sampled at the time of initial diagnosis, prior to any treatment. A discovery cohort of about a hundred patients, roughly 45 with Graves' ophthalmopathy and more than 55 with stable Graves' hyperthyroidism, was used to find distinguishing TCR V-J signatures. Whether ophthalmopathy could be predicted prospectively was tested in an independent validation cohort made up of about 18 hyperthyroidism patients plus 17 patients who later progressed to ophthalmopathy. The 80 to 100 discovery patients were randomly divided into training and test sets at a 7:3 ratio. The study also compared thyroid tissue and blood T-cell repertoires from several Graves' hyperthyroidism patients. Following sampling, methimazole starting at 30 mg daily was given to hyperthyroidism patients, and high-dose intravenous methylprednisolone was given to ophthalmopathy patients. The paper describes TCR Vbeta CDR3 sequencing of 135 peripheral blood samples, made up of around 41 ophthalmopathy patients, over 70 hyperthyroidism patients and 17 progressor patients. Results the study describes overall, beyond this receptor: Most expanded thyroid clonotypes (frequency above 0.001) were also found in blood, which suggests that blood repertoires may mirror thyroid immune responses. In validation, the model predicted progression to ophthalmopathy a median of about 6.5 months before onset, with approximately 71% sensitivity and almost 75% specificity. Sample size was not statistically predetermined, and investigators were not blinded to group allocation. A model built on a 13 V-J signature distinguished ophthalmopathy from stable hyperthyroidism, reaching over 85% sensitivity and around 81% specificity in cross-validation and 80%/75% in testing.

Amplification of TCR beta CDR3 regions was carried out from RNA transcripts. The first round of RT-PCR for the TCR CDR3 was performed with the HTBI primer set and the Qiagen OneStep RT-PCR kit. The libraries were constructed in a second round of multiplex PCR and then size-selected and purified. Paired-end sequencing of the libraries was performed with 100 bp reads on an Illumina HiSeq2000. For the original study's pipeline: SOAPnuke was used to process the raw data, removing reads that contained adapters or uncalled bases, had a mean Phred below 15, or lacked an exact match to the constant primer or identifier. High-quality paired reads were merged using COPE v1.2.5, and each unique nucleotide sequence was defined as a clonotype. MiTCR v1.1 was used to align clonotypes to the IMGT TRBV, TRBD and TRBJ reference segments. The analysis was restricted to V-J combinations with a frequency above 0.0001, which together covered approximately 99% of the repertoires. A TCS score was defined as the ratio between F50 (clonal expansion) and ExV (chaos), using BLOSUM62-based TCRdist between CDR3 peptides within each V-J. Welch's t-statistics and random forest reduced around 550 V-J features to 10 to 15, which were used in a naive Bayes classifier (R e1071). TCRdb reran the public reads through fastp at Q25 and MiXCR, keeping productive beta chains. For every CDR3 protein sequence, its rows merge into one entry that carries the most common genes and DNA. In this record, the V and J calls reflect TCRdb's handling and not the investigators' own analysis. Here the sample has about 600,000 distinct CDR3 sequences; 12% to 15% occur a single time. The top ten hold roughly 7% of the sample.

The germline V gene supplies CDR1 SGHTA and CDR2 FQGNSA. The CDR3 covers 18 residues, taking in both the cysteine and the phenylalanine. The read is trimmed to its CDR3 DNA, 54 bases read in frame from base 1. Trimming accounts for 5 bases at V and 6 bases at J, while the number of junction bases matched to no gene is 16. In the ophthalmopathy patients, disease was moderately to severely active, with a Clinical Activity Score of 3 or more, a NOSPECS grade of 4 or more, and a duration of less than 3 months. The study excluded patients with uncontrolled infections, other autoimmune diseases, pregnancy or lactation. Diagnoses were established on the basis of clinical symptoms, serum thyroxine and TRAb, thyroid ultrasound, and orbital computed tomography. PBMCs were isolated from 7.5 to 10 ml of fresh peripheral blood by Ficoll-Paque density gradient centrifugation. Total RNA was extracted with Trizol reagent, and quality was checked on an Agilent 2100 Bioanalyzer.

Sequencing used blood. The sequence is built from TRBV7-2 and TRBJ2-3; TRBD2 fits 11 bases in the junction. The origin of this receptor is a woman between 18 and 29 years old with Graves' ophthalmopathy. The sequenced DNA: TGTGCCAGCAGCATCGGGACTAGCGGACCCGGGGAAACGGATACGCAGTATTTT. Its protein reads: CASSIGTSGPGETDTQYF.